The 24 T cell receptor beta chains below all came from one sample that was sequenced in a study of shared clonotypes between healthy human individuals. The table came from immunoSEQ multiplex PCR; TCRdb's copy has only in-frame clones and leaves some out. This sample has some 2,000,000 clones; more than 90% occur once, and the top ten carry around 0.13%. Sequencing used naive CD4+ T cells sorted from blood. The subset here: CD45RA+ positively selected. All receptors come from a man aged 18-30 years in good health.

A single count supports this clone. This sequence joins TRBV19 and TRBJ2-2, with D perhaps TRBD1 (6 bases). V lost 8 bases and J 0 bases, leaving 10 bases between the germline ends. This CDR3 spans 14 amino acids. Germline V gene lookup returns CDR1 LNHDA and CDR2 SQIVND (reference sequence). CDR3 region: CASDGQPNTGELFF. The CDR3 DNA reads TGTGCCAGTGATGGACAGCCGAACACCGGGGAGCTGTTTTTT.

The chain is built from TRBV10-3 and TRBJ1-5, with D unclear. The CDR3 length is 15 residues. The germline V gene has CDR1 ENHRY and CDR2 SYGVKD. The V gene lost 3 bases and the J gene lost 4 bases, with 13 bases spanning the gap. CDR3 sequence reads: CAISDIMQVNQPQHF. As DNA, the CDR3 is TGTGCCATCAGTGATATAATGCAGGTTAATCAGCCCCAGCATTTT.

J is TRBJ1-1 and V is TRBV5-1, with D perhaps TRBD1 (6 bases). The CDR3 totals 13 residues. The germline V gene encodes CDR1 SGHRS and CDR2 YFSETQ. V lost 2 bases, J lost 11 bases, and 16 bases lay in between. CDR3 sequence: CASSLGQREVAFF. In DNA, the CDR3 is TGCGCCAGCAGCTTAGGACAGCGGGAAGTGGCTTTCTTT.

The chain is built from TRBV2 and TRBJ2-7; maybe TRBD2 (6 bases). CDR3 length: 14 residues. V was clipped by 7 bases and J by 3 bases, with 16 bases between them. CDR1 and CDR2 from the germline V gene are SNHLY and FYNNEI. The CDR3 protein is CASNTGVFVYEQYF. CDR3 DNA: TGTGCCAGCAATACGGGGGTTTTTGTCTACGAGCAGTACTTC.

Regarding this clone: The sample carries other DNA sequences with the same CDR3. The rearrangement joins TRBV18 to TRBJ2-7, with 12 positions matching TRBD2. The trim removed 3 bases at V and 2 bases at J, leaving 2 bases unmatched. Germline V gives CDR1 KGHSH, CDR2 LQKENI. CDR3 length: 15 amino acids. CDR3 coding DNA: TGTGCCAGCTCACCTTCTAGCGGGGGGGCCTACGAGCAGTACTTC. Residues: CASSPSSGGAYEQYF.

The chain combines TRBV4-3 with TRBJ2-1; TRBD2 aligns across 7 bases. The V and J ends lost 1 base and 2 bases, in that order; junction bases with no gene match: 2. Germline assignment: CDR1 LGHNA and CDR2 YSLEER. The CDR3 runs 15 residues. The CDR3 here is CASSQGGRAYNEQFF. DNA of the CDR3: TGCGCCAGCAGCCAAGGTGGGAGGGCCTACAATGAGCAGTTCTTC.

This clone has just one count. V gene TRBV27 combines with J gene TRBJ2-7; D is ambiguous. In germline, CDR1 is MNHEY, CDR2 SMNVEV (reference sequence). V was shortened by 6 bases and J by 3 bases, with 12 bases between the two germline ends. The CDR3 consists of 13 residues. The CDR3 DNA follows: TGTGCCAGCAGCCCTCCAAGCTTCTACGAGCAGTACTTC. Protein: CASSPPSFYEQYF.

A word on this clone: Other nucleotide sequences in the sample specify the same CDR3. The chain has TRBV5-6 and TRBJ2-3; D uncertain. V shed 0 bases and J shed 6 bases, with 5 bases lying between them. Per germline, CDR1 SGHDT and CDR2 YYEEEE. This CDR3 region has 12 residues. This CDR3 is CASSLVADTQYF. CDR3 coding DNA: TGTGCCAGCAGCTTGGTGGCGGATACGCAGTATTTT.

This chain joins TRBV4-2 and TRBJ1-1; no definite D call. CDR1 is LGHNA and CDR2 is YNFKEQ in the germline V gene. The CDR3 runs to 14 residues. V dropped 5 bases and J dropped 4 bases, with 14 bases sitting between them. The CDR3 spells CASSFERGVTEAFF. The DNA of the CDR3 is TGTGCCAGCAGCTTCGAGCGGGGAGTCACTGAAGCTTTCTTT.

CDR3 residues: CASSVQDRRGTDTQYF. The CDR3 bases are TGTGCCAGCAGCGTCCAAGACAGGCGGGGCACAGATACGCAGTATTTT. This chain uses TRBV9 with TRBJ2-3, with D perhaps TRBD1 (6 bases). The CDR3 loop spans 16 amino acids. V was clipped by 2 bases and J by 1 base, with 14 bases between them. CDR1 and CDR2 (germline): SGDLS, YYNGEE.

In the case of this clone: This same CDR3 is encoded by further DNA sequences in the sample. V usage is TRBV6-5 and J usage is TRBJ2-2; D unclear. Deletions cut 4 bases from V and 5 bases from J, with 5 bases between. In germline, CDR1 is MNHEY, CDR2 SVGAGI. This CDR3 region has 12 residues. This CDR3 is CASSSTTGELFF. The CDR3, as DNA: TGTGCCAGCAGTTCAACGACCGGGGAGCTGTTTTTT.

V gene TRBV6-1 combines with J gene TRBJ2-1; tentatively, D is TRBD2 (6 bases). CDR1 and CDR2 (germline): MNHNS, SASEGT. Trimming removed 7 bases from V and 12 bases from J, with 22 bases in between. The CDR3 has 14 amino acids. The CDR3 spells CASTRDSPGGAQFF. DNA of the CDR3: TGTGCCAGCACGCGGGACTCCCCTGGCGGTGCGCAGTTCTTC.

As for this clone: Other DNA sequences in the same sample also yield this CDR3. The J gene is TRBJ2-5, the V gene TRBV5-1, with 7 bases lining up with TRBD2. Unmatched junction bases numbered 2, after V lost 2 bases and J lost 1 base. The germline V gene has CDR1 SGHRS and CDR2 YFSETQ. The CDR3 extends over 14 amino acids. The CDR3 here is CASSFGGTQETQYF. The CDR3, as DNA: TGCGCCAGCAGCTTCGGGGGGACCCAAGAGACCCAGTACTTC.

V and J are TRBV28 and TRBJ2-7; 7 bases line up with TRBD1. The length of the CDR3 is 12 residues. Germline assignment: CDR1 MDHEN and CDR2 SYDVKM. V gave up 8 bases and J gave up 3 bases; unmatched junction bases: 4. Here the CDR3 DNA reads TGTGCCAGCCGACAGGGTATCTACGAGCAGTACTTC. Encoded protein: CASRQGIYEQYF.

The chain recombines TRBV6-6 with TRBJ2-7; D gene ambiguous. The length of the CDR3 is 12 residues. Germline values: CDR1 MNHNY, CDR2 SVGAGI (reference sequence). V was shortened by 7 bases and J by 3 bases, with 10 bases between the two germline ends. CDR3 nucleotide sequence: TGTGCCAGCAAGGGCGGCGACTACGAGCAGTACTTC. It encodes CASKGGDYEQYF.

Details on this clone: Its ends do not fully match the called genes, so a read error is possible. V gene TRBV7-2 combines with J gene TRBJ2-3; TRBD2 is a possible D gene (6 bases). Looked up from germline, CDR1 is SGHTA and CDR2 is FQGNSA. This CDR3 comprises 15 residues. The CDR3 here is CASTLGDLSTDTQYF. In nucleotides, the CDR3 is TGTGCCAGCACCTTAGGGGACTTGAGCACAGATACGCAGTATTTT.

The chain uses TRBV29-1 and TRBJ2-7, with D unclear. Trimming shortened V by 6 bases and J by 4 bases, and 22 bases separated the two germline ends. CDR1 is SQVTM and CDR2 is ANQGSEA in the germline V gene. There are 15 residues in the CDR3. As DNA, the CDR3 is TGCAGCGTAATGTCGGTAGATCAAATTCCTTACGAGCAGTACTTC. Its protein product is CSVMSVDQIPYEQYF.

Turning to this clone: Other nucleotide sequences from this sample produce the same CDR3. The chain uses TRBV29-1 and TRBJ1-1, with 9 nucleotides matching TRBD1. V lost 5 bases and J lost 0; bases outside the gene matches: 4. Germline lookup yields CDR1 SQVTM and CDR2 ANQGSEA. The CDR3 sequence is 14 residues long. The chain's CDR3 is CSVRTGVMNTEAFF. DNA for the CDR3: TGCAGCGTTCGGACAGGGGTGATGAACACTGAAGCTTTCTTT.

The V and J genes are TRBV18 and TRBJ2-7; D is unresolved. CDR1 is KGHSH, CDR2 LQKENI, per germline. Trimming took 0 bases from V and 7 from J, leaving 13 bases between them. CDR3 size: 14 residues. The CDR3 sequence: CASSPPAMSLEQYF. Here the CDR3 DNA reads TGTGCCAGCTCACCACCCGCCATGAGTCTGGAGCAGTACTTC.

V and J are TRBV4-1 and TRBJ2-5, with 10 bases matching TRBD1. The junction had 7 bases not matched to a gene; V was cut back by 5 bases and J by 4 bases. From germline, CDR1 is MGHRA and CDR2 YSYEKL. CDR3 size: 15 residues. CDR3 coding DNA: TGCGCCAGCAGCGGGACAGGGGTAAGCGGAGAGACCCAGTACTTC. Protein product: CASSGTGVSGETQYF.

This chain joins TRBV5-4 and TRBJ1-2, with 9 bases matching TRBD1. The CDR3 totals 15 residues. V dropped 0 bases and J dropped 6; count of bases not matched to a gene: 6. Germline V gives CDR1 SGHNT, CDR2 YYREEE (reference sequence). The CDR3 DNA sequence: TGTGCCAGCAGCTTGGCCGGGACAGGGATCCATGGCTACACCTTC. It is translated as CASSLAGTGIHGYTF.

The gene calls are TRBV28 and TRBJ2-5, with D maybe TRBD2 (6 bases). The length of the CDR3 is 16 residues. Trimming took 6 bases from V and 5 from J, leaving 22 bases between them. Germline CDR1 and CDR2: MDHEN and SYDVKM. The CDR3 nucleotides read TGTGCCAGCAGGTCAGCCGGGGGAGCTTATGGGGAGACCCAGTACTTC. Translation: CASRSAGGAYGETQYF.

V and J are TRBV7-8 and TRBJ2-3; 8 nucleotides match TRBD1. V shed 5 bases, J shed 1 base, and the junction held 11 bases outside the gene matches. Germline assignment: CDR1 SGHVS and CDR2 FQNEAQ. This CDR3 region has 17 residues. The CDR3 DNA sequence: TGTGCCAGCAGCCTAGGACAGGGCCCACTGGGCACAGATACGCAGTATTTT. The encoded protein is CASSLGQGPLGTDTQYF.

With respect to this clone: This sample includes further DNA sequences coding for the same CDR3. The rearrangement uses TRBV18 and TRBJ1-2; possible D gene TRBD1, 5 bases. V lost 6 bases, J lost 0 bases, and 11 bases lay in between. CDR1 is KGHSH, CDR2 LQKENI, per germline. CDR3 size: 14 residues. This CDR3 is CASSPGPTNYGYTF. The CDR3 DNA reads as TGTGCCAGCTCGCCGGGACCAACTAACTATGGCTACACCTTC.